This T cell receptor beta chain was captured in a study of spatial heterogeneity in lung cancer (dated by TCRdb to about 2019). About the full investigation: Samples were obtained from approximately 72 patients with early-stage, untreated non-small cell lung cancer from the lung TRACERx cohort. Follow-up PBMC samples were sequenced whenever the samples were available, and the median time to follow-up was roughly two years after resection. Beta-chain transcripts were consistently detected in greater numbers than alpha-chain transcripts, which likely reflected higher beta-chain transcript abundance. In the raw uncorrected reads, each unique combination of TCR and UMI appeared more than ten times on average. TCR alpha and beta repertoires were quantitatively compared across multiple tumor regions, matched nontumor lung and blood in non-small cell lung cancer. Nonsynonymous mutation counts, determined by whole-exome sequencing of tumor tissue, were related to features of the TCR repertoire. At surgery, hundreds of tumor regions, some 61 matched nontumor lung samples and about 56 PBMC samples were TCR-sequenced for both alpha and beta chains.

Concerning this clonotype itself: The antigen it recognizes is unknown. Base qualities are not recorded, but no much larger clone differs from it by a single base.

Overall study outcomes, separate from this receptor: Ubiquitous expanded tumor TCRs were found in blood more often at tumor resection than at routine follow-up. Only 11 to 15 patients were included in the comparisons of baseline and follow-up blood repertoires. Confirming at a functional level the hypothesis that regional TCRs recognize regional mutations was considered to require additional single-cell paired TCR alpha and beta sequencing.

Library preparation employed 5' RACE. Sequencing relied on a NextSeq 500. To allow correction of PCR and sequencing errors, the TCR library protocol tagged every TCR cDNA molecule with a unique molecular identifier. In the original analysis: Decombinator tools were used for TCR identification, UMI-based error correction and CDR3 extraction. TCRs above a frequency of 2 per 1,000, corresponding to the top 1% of the tumor frequency distribution, were defined as expanded. Renyi diversity was computed with the R vegan package after each repertoire had been subsampled 100 times to 5,000 TCRs. CDR3 similarity networks were built from amino acid triplet string-kernel similarity, connecting CDR3s with pairwise similarity above 0.82. The raw public data were reprocessed by TCRdb itself: fastp quality trimming at Q25, MiXCR clonotype calling, in-frame beta chains only. Identical CDR3 proteins give one entry, which carries the most common genes and DNA. The V and J calls and clone size are TCRdb's, not the authors'. The sample table shows around 110,000 distinct CDR3 sequences, and 9.5% to 15% are seen once. The top ten clonotypes cover around 16% of the sample.

From cysteine to phenylalanine, the CDR3 is 15 amino acids long. Only the CDR3 portion is preserved as DNA: 45 bases, with reading frame beginning at the first base. For this chain, trimming is 6 bases at the V end and 0 bases at the J end, and the number of junction bases without a gene match is 5. The germline V gene encodes CDR1 SNHLY and CDR2 FYNNEI. In light of the paper, this sample's time point label describes: blood at routine non-recurrence follow-up after resection. For TCR sequencing, whole RNA was extracted from tumor and nontumor lung tissue, or from cryopreserved PBMC samples, and no cell sorting was done. Only patients with enough RNA available from two or more tumor regions were chosen for TCR sequencing.

The receptor chain draws on TRBV2 and TRBJ2-7, and TRBD1 matches 10 of the central bases. Here the sequenced sample was PBMCs, taken at follow-up. The origin of this receptor is a male donor with early-stage non-small cell lung cancer. The CDR3 reads CASSPGQGTSYEQYF. The DNA sequence is given as TGTGCCAGCAGCCCGGGACAGGGGACCTCCTACGAGCAGTACTTC.